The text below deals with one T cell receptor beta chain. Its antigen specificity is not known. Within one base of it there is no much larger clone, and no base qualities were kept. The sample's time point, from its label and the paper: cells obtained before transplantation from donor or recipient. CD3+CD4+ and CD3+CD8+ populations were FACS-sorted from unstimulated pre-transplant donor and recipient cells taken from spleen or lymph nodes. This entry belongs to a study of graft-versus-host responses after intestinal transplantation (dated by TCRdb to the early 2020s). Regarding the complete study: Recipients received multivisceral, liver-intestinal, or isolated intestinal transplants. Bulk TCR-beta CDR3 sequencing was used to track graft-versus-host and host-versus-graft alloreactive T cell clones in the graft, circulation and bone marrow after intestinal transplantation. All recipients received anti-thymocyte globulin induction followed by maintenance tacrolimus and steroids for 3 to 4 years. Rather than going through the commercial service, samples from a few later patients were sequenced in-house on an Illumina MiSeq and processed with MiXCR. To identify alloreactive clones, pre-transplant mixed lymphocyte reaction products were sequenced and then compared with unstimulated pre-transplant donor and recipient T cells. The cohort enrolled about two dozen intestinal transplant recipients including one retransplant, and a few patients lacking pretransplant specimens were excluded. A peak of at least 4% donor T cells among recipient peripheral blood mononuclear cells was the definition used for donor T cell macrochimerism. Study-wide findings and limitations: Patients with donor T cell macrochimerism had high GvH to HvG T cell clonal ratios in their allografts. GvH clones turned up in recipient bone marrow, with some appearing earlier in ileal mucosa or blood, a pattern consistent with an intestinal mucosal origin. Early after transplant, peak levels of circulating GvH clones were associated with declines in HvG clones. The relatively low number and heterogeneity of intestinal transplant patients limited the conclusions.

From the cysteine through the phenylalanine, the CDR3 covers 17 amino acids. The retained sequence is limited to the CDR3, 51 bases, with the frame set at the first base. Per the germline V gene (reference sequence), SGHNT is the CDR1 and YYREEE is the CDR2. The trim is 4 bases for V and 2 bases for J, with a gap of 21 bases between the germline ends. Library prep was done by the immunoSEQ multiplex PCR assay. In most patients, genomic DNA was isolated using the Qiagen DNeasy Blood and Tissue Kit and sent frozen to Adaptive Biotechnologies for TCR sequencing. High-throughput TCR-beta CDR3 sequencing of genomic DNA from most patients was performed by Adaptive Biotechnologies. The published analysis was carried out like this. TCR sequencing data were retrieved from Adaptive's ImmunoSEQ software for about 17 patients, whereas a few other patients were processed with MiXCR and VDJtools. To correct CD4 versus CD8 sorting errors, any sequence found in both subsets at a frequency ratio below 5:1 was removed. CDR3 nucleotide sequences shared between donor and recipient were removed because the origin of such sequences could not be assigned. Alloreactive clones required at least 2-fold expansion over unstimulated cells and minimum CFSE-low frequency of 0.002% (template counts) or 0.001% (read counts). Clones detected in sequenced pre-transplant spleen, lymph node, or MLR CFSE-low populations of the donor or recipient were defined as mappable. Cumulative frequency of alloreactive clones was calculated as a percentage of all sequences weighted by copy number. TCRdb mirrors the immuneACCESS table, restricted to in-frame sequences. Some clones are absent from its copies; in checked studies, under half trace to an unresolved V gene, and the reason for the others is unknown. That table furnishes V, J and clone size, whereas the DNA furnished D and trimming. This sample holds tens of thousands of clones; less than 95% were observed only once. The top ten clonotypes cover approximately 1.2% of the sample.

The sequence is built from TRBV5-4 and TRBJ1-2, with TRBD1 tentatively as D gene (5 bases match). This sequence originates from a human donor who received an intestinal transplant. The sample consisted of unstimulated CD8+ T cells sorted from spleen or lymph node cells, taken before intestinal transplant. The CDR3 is CASSPLGQTMPNYGYTF. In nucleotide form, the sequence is TGTGCCAGCAGCCCATTGGGGCAGACGATGCCCAACTATGGCTACACCTTC.